This entry lists 29 T cell receptor beta chains sequenced from one sample in a study of shared clonotypes between healthy human individuals. Using immunoSEQ multiplex PCR, the repertoire was profiled, and TCRdb retains in-frame clones only, with some absent. The sample records 2,500,000 or so clones, around 90% being singletons. The specimen sequenced was naive CD4+ T cells sorted from blood. Subset meaning: CD45RA+ positively selected. Every receptor here comes from a man between 18 and 35 years old in good health.

This chain links TRBV5-6 with TRBJ1-2; 9 bases line up with TRBD1. Germline values: CDR1 SGHDT, CDR2 YYEEEE. The CDR3 is made up of 16 amino acids. After removal of 3 bases from V and 8 bases from J, the junction contained 14 bases not matched to a gene. CDR3 nucleotides: TGTGCCAGCAGCTCCAGAAGTGGGACAGGGAGATGGGGCTACACCTTC. This encodes CASSSRSGTGRWGYTF.

On this clone: Other DNA sequences within the sample encode an identical CDR3. V is TRBV30 and J is TRBJ2-5; D is uncertain. V dropped 4 bases and J dropped 3 bases, with 6 bases sitting between them. The CDR3 consists of 11 residues. CDR1 GTSNPN and CDR2 SVGIG come from the germline V gene (reference sequence). CDR3 DNA: TGTGCCTGGACCTCCGAAGAGACCCAGTACTTC. Protein product: CAWTSEETQYF. The full variable domain, rest sourced from reference TRBV30 and TRBJ2-5, is SQTIHQWPATLVQPVGSPLSLECTVEGTSNPNLYWYRQAAGRGLQLLFYSVGIGQISSEVPQNLSASRPQDRQFILSSKKLLLSDSGFYLCAWTSEETQYFGPGTRLLVL.

The rearrangement joins TRBV6-5 to TRBJ2-1, with D possibly being TRBD2 (5 bases). Trimming cost V 6 bases and J 5 bases, with 8 bases left between them. The germline gives CDR1 MNHEY, CDR2 SVGAGI. There are 12 residues in the CDR3. CDR3 sequence: CASSPGDNEQFF. The CDR3 DNA is TGTGCCAGCAGCCCCGGGGACAATGAGCAGTTCTTC.

The gene calls are TRBV18 and TRBJ1-1; D not resolved. This CDR3 comprises 13 residues. Germline V lookup: CDR1 KGHSH, CDR2 LQKENI. V gave up 1 base and J gave up 3 bases, with 6 bases separating them. The CDR3 loop is CASSPQKDTEAFF. CDR3 nucleotides: TGTGCCAGCTCACCACAGAAAGACACTGAAGCTTTCTTT.

A word on this clone: The sample has other DNA sequences that encode this CDR3 too. The rearrangement uses TRBV28 and TRBJ2-6, with D unresolved. V was clipped by 8 bases and J by 4 bases, with 6 bases between them. CDR1 is MDHEN, CDR2 SYDVKM, per germline. CDR3 length equals 12 residues. CDR3 amino acids: CASSRGANVLTF. CDR3 in DNA: TGTGCCAGCTCTCGGGGGGCCAACGTCCTGACTTTC.

V is TRBV12-5 and J is TRBJ2-2; 7 bases agree with TRBD1. The CDR3 spans 15 residues. V was pared by 6 bases and J by 4 bases, with 8 bases of the junction left unmatched. Per the germline V gene, CDR1 is LGHNT and CDR2 is FRNRAP. DNA of the CDR3: TGTGCTAGTGGCCTCGGGACAGCCCTCACCGGGGAGCTGTTTTTT. This sequence encodes CASGLGTALTGELFF.

CDR3 loop: CASSFGEDEKLFF. The DNA of the CDR3 is TGTGCCAGCAGCTTTGGGGAGGATGAAAAACTGTTTTTT. The chain uses TRBV11-2 and TRBJ1-4; D not resolved. Germline loops: CDR1 SGHAT, CDR2 FQNNGV. CDR3 length: 13 amino acids. Trimming pared 3 bases from V and 6 bases from J, leaving 8 bases between.

The chain uses TRBV10-1 and TRBJ1-5, with a weak D call TRBD1 (5 bases). Deletions cut 7 bases from V and 0 bases from J, with 25 bases between. Germline-derived CDR1 and CDR2 are WNHNN and SYGVQD (reference sequence). The CDR3 is 19 amino acids. CDR3 sequence (DNA): TGCGCCAGCACCCAAGACCAGTCCAAGGGGATATATAGCAATCAGCCCCAGCATTTT. It yields the protein CASTQDQSKGIYSNQPQHF.

The gene calls are TRBV19 and TRBJ2-7; 7 bases are shared with TRBD1. V lost 7 bases and J lost 0; bases outside the gene matches: 3. There are 13 residues in the CDR3. The germline gives CDR1 LNHDA, CDR2 SQIVND (reference sequence). DNA for the CDR3: TGTGCCAGTATTGGGGACAGCTCCTACGAGCAGTACTTC. As protein: CASIGDSSYEQYF.

V usage is TRBV10-3 and J usage is TRBJ1-5; D unresolved. The germline V gene has CDR1 ENHRY and CDR2 SYGVKD. This CDR3 contains 17 residues. The germline V and J ends were trimmed by 10 bases and 0 bases, with 22 bases remaining between them. The CDR3: CATRIGPLGDSNQPQHF. In DNA, the CDR3 is TGTGCCACCCGAATAGGACCGCTAGGAGATAGCAATCAGCCCCAGCATTTT.

V gene TRBV30 combines with J gene TRBJ2-5, with D perhaps matching TRBD1 (5 bases). Between the trimmed V and J ends, which lost 0 bases and 5 bases, there was a span of 10 bases. In germline, CDR1 is GTSNPN, CDR2 SVGIG (reference sequence). This CDR3 has 13 residues. The DNA of the CDR3 is TGTGCCTGGAGTGTAATAGGGGTCGAGACCCAGTACTTC. Translating gives CAWSVIGVETQYF.

This chain uses TRBV4-1 with TRBJ1-5, with TRBD1 matching over 9 bases. CDR1 MGHRA and CDR2 YSYEKL come from the germline V gene. CDR3 length equals 15 residues. The J segment lost 3 bases and the V segment lost 3 bases, leaving 3 bases of the junction unmatched. The CDR3 sequence: CASSHLQGANQPQHF. The CDR3 DNA follows: TGCGCCAGCAGCCATCTACAGGGGGCCAATCAGCCCCAGCATTTT.

The genes are TRBV7-9 and TRBJ2-1, with 13 bases matching TRBD2. Germline V gene data show CDR1 as SEHNR and CDR2 as FQNEAQ (reference sequence). This CDR3 spans 15 amino acids. Trimming took 4 bases from V and 8 from J; bases not matched to a gene: 5. The chain's CDR3 is CASSYRTSGGYEQFF. In nucleotides, the CDR3 is TGTGCCAGCAGCTACCGGACTAGCGGGGGATATGAGCAGTTCTTC.

The chain joins TRBV2 to TRBJ1-5; D is possibly TRBD1 (5 bases). The CDR3 sequence is 14 residues long. Per the germline V gene, CDR1 is SNHLY and CDR2 is FYNNEI. Between the trimmed V and J ends, which lost 8 bases and 3 bases, there was a span of 14 bases. The CDR3 DNA sequence: TGTGCCAGCGCCCGGGACGGTCTCAATCAGCCCCAGCATTTT. This sequence encodes CASARDGLNQPQHF.

V is TRBV2 and J is TRBJ1-5; D not resolved. Germline values: CDR1 SNHLY, CDR2 FYNNEI. This CDR3 comprises 16 residues. Trimming shortened V by 5 bases and J by 0 bases, and 14 bases separated the two germline ends. For the CDR3, the DNA is TGTGCCAGCAGTAACCCCACGATTAATAGCAATCAGCCCCAGCATTTT. Protein sequence: CASSNPTINSNQPQHF.

This clone showed up just a few times. This rearrangement joins TRBV6-5 to TRBJ1-6; D is unclear. V lost 6 bases to trimming and J lost 6 bases, with 12 bases between them. The germline gives CDR1 MNHEY, CDR2 SVGAGI. CDR3 length: 14 residues. This chain's CDR3 is CASRPTESNSPLHF. Here the CDR3 DNA reads TGTGCCAGCAGGCCTACAGAGTCTAATTCACCCCTCCACTTT.

The J gene is TRBJ2-1, the V gene TRBV30; a possible D gene is TRBD2 (5 bases). V gave up 0 bases and J gave up 8 bases, with 14 bases separating them. The CDR3 has 14 amino acids. CDR1 is GTSNPN and CDR2 is SVGIG in the germline V gene (reference sequence). The CDR3: CAWSVGGGLDEQFF. CDR3 in DNA: TGTGCCTGGAGTGTCGGTGGCGGGCTCGATGAGCAGTTCTTC.

V is TRBV5-5 and J is TRBJ1-4; 9 nucleotides align to TRBD1. CDR3 length: 15 residues. Germline V CDR1 and CDR2: SGHKS, YYEKEE (reference sequence). The V and J ends lost 4 bases and 6 bases, in that order; junction bases with no gene match: 7. CDR3 amino acids: CASSPGTGIDEKLFF. CDR3 bases: TGTGCCAGCAGCCCAGGGACAGGGATCGATGAAAAACTGTTTTTT.

The rearrangement uses TRBV30 and TRBJ2-7, with D maybe TRBD1 (5 bases). V was trimmed by 5 bases and J by 2 bases, leaving 13 bases between them. The CDR3 runs 13 residues. Germline V gene sequence: CDR1 GTSNPN, CDR2 SVGIG (reference sequence). The CDR3 region is CAWQEDSTYEQYF. CDR3 nucleotide sequence: TGTGCCTGGCAAGAAGACAGTACCTACGAGCAGTACTTC.

This clone was counted once. The chain combines TRBV29-1 with TRBJ2-3, with 7 bases matching TRBD1. The CDR3 consists of 11 residues. J was trimmed by 7 bases and V by 3 bases; bases with no gene match: 1. CDR1 is SQVTM and CDR2 is ANQGSEA in the germline V gene. This chain's CDR3 is CSVDRGNTQYF. CDR3 nucleotides: TGCAGCGTTGACAGGGGGAATACGCAGTATTTT.

On this clone: Other DNA sequences within the sample encode an identical CDR3. The J gene is TRBJ2-7, the V gene TRBV5-5; D is unclear. The CDR3 is made up of 12 amino acids. Germline-derived CDR1 and CDR2 are SGHKS and YYEKEE (reference sequence). The V end was cut by 0 bases, the J end by 3 bases, with 4 bases between. The CDR3 DNA reads TGTGCCAGCAGCTTGGGAAACTACGAGCAGTACTTC. Translated, it gives CASSLGNYEQYF.

This clone was seen a few times. This chain links TRBV6-5 with TRBJ1-5; D gene uncertain. Trimming removed 6 bases from V and 0 bases from J, with 6 bases in between. Per the germline V gene, CDR1 is MNHEY and CDR2 is SVGAGI. The CDR3 has 13 residues. The DNA of the CDR3 is TGTGCCAGCAGATACGATAGCAATCAGCCCCAGCATTTT. Its translation is CASRYDSNQPQHF.

This clone appeared once. CDR3 protein: CASSSGGRGNPGETQYF. Here the CDR3 DNA reads TGTGCCAGCAGCTCAGGCGGGCGGGGGAACCCGGGGGAGACCCAGTACTTC. This chain links TRBV11-1 with TRBJ2-5; 7 positions match TRBD2. This CDR3 comprises 17 residues. J gave up 5 bases and V 4 bases, and 16 bases lay outside the gene matches. Germline V gene lookup returns CDR1 SGHAT and CDR2 FQDESV (reference sequence).

The chain carries TRBV29-1 and TRBJ2-2; D may be TRBD2 (6 bases). The CDR3 spans 13 residues. CDR1 and CDR2 from the germline V gene are SQVTM and ANQGSEA. V gave up 3 bases and J gave up 6 bases, with 11 bases separating them. The CDR3 reads CSVDPWGAGELFF. As DNA, the CDR3 is TGCAGCGTTGATCCATGGGGGGCCGGGGAGCTGTTTTTT.

The J gene is TRBJ2-5, the V gene TRBV29-1; maybe TRBD1 (6 bases). The V gene's germline CDR1 is SQVTM and CDR2 ANQGSEA. The CDR3 loop spans 13 amino acids. The V end lost 4 bases, the J end lost 5 bases, and 14 bases lay between the germline ends. CDR3 in amino acids: CSVGGDRRETQYF. DNA of the CDR3: TGCAGCGTTGGAGGTGACAGGAGGGAGACCCAGTACTTC.

The rearrangement joins TRBV5-1 to TRBJ1-6; weak D call: TRBD1 (5 bases). Looked up from germline, CDR1 is SGHRS and CDR2 is YFSETQ. The length of the CDR3 is 10 residues. Trimming took 0 bases from V and 17 from J, leaving 6 bases between them. CDR3 coding DNA: TGCGCCAGCAGCTTGGGGGGGTTCCACTTT. This gives the protein CASSLGGFHF.

The chain employs TRBV7-2 and TRBJ1-6; D is perhaps TRBD1 (6 bases). This CDR3 comprises 16 residues. The germline gives CDR1 SGHTA, CDR2 FQGNSA. Between the trimmed V and J ends, which lost 5 bases and 10 bases, there was a span of 21 bases. CDR3 DNA: TGTGCCAGCAGCGCAGTTACAGGGTCCTTTGGGTCACCCCTCCACTTT. This codes for CASSAVTGSFGSPLHF. Complete variable domain (other parts from reference TRBV7-2 and TRBJ1-6): GAGVSQSPSNKVTEKGKDVELRCDPISGHTALYWYRQSLGQGLEFLIYFQGNSAPDKSGLPSDRFSAERTGGSVSTLTIQRTQQEDSAVYLCASSAVTGSFGSPLHFGNGTRLTVT.

This chain's CDR3 is CASSQSPGQGKRAGELFF. In nucleotides, the CDR3 is TGCGCCAGCAGCCAATCACCTGGACAGGGGAAGAGGGCCGGGGAGCTGTTTTTT. The rearrangement links TRBV4-1 to TRBJ2-2, with TRBD1 matching over 9 bases. Trimming at V came to 2 bases and at J to 6 bases, leaving 13 bases not matched to a gene. The CDR3 spans 18 residues. Looked up from germline, CDR1 is MGHRA and CDR2 is YSYEKL.

V and J are TRBV27 and TRBJ1-1, with a tentative D call TRBD1 (5 bases). The V gene lost 6 bases and the J gene lost 1 base, with 9 bases spanning the gap. This CDR3 region has 13 residues. Germline CDR1 reads MNHEY; CDR2 reads SMNVEV (reference sequence). CDR3 sequence reads: CASRGRENTEAFF. Written as DNA, the CDR3 is TGTGCCAGCAGGGGCAGGGAGAACACTGAAGCTTTCTTT.